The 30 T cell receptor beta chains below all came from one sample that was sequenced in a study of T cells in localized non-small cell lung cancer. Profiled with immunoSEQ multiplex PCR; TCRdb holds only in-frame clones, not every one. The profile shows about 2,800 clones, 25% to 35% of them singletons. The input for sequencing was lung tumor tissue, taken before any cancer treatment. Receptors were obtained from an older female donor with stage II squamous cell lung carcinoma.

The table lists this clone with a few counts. The CDR3 DNA is TGTGCCAGTAGATCAGGGGGCATAAATTCACCCCTCCACTTT. Amino acid sequence: CASRSGGINSPLHF. J is TRBJ1-6 and V is TRBV19, with TRBD1 identical over 8 bases. CDR3 length: 14 residues. The V gene end was trimmed by 6 bases and the J gene end by 7 bases; junction bases not matched to a gene: 5. Per the germline V gene, CDR1 is LNHDA and CDR2 is SQIVND (reference sequence). The entire variable domain, with the rest obtained from reference TRBV19 and TRBJ1-6, is as follows: DGGITQSPKYLFRKEGQNVTLSCEQNLNHDAMYWYRQDPGQGLRLIYYSQIVNDFQKGDIAEGYSVSREKKESFPLTVTSAQKNPTAFYLCASRSGGINSPLHFGNGTRLTVT.

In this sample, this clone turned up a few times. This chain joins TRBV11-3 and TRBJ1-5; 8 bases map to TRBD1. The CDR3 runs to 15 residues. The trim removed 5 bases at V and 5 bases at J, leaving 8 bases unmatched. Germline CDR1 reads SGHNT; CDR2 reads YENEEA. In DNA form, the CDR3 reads TGTGCCAGCAGCGAGACAGGGGCGGGGGATCAGCCCCAGCATTTT. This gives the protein CASSETGAGDQPQHF.

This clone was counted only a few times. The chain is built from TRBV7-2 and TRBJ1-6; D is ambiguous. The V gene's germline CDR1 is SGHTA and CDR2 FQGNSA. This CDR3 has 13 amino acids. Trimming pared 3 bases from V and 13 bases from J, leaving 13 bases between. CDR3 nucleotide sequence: TGTGCCAGCAGCTTTGGTGAAGGGTGGCCCCTCCACTTT. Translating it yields CASSFGEGWPLHF.

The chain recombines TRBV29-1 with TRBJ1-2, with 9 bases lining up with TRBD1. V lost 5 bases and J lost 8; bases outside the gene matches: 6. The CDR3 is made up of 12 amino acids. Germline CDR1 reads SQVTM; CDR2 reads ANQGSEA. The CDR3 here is CSVLQGAGGYTF. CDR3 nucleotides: TGCAGCGTTTTACAGGGGGCCGGGGGCTACACCTTC. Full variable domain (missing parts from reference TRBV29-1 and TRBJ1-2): SAVISQKPSRDICQRGTSLTIQCQVDSQVTMMFWYRQQPGQSLTLIATANQGSEATYESGFVIDKFPISRPNLTFSTLTVSNMSPEDSSIYLCSVLQGAGGYTFGSGTRLTVV.

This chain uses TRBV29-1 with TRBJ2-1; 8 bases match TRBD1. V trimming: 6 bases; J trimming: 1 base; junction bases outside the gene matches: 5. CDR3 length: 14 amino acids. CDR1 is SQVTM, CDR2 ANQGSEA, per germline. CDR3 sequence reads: CSVADRGSYNEQFF. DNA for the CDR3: TGCAGCGTCGCAGACAGGGGTTCCTACAATGAGCAGTTCTTC.

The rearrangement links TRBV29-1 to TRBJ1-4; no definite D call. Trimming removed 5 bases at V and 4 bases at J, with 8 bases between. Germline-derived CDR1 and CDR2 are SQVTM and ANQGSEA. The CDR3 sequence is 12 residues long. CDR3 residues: CSVRQDNEKLFF. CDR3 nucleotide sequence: TGCAGCGTTCGGCAGGATAATGAAAAACTGTTTTTT.

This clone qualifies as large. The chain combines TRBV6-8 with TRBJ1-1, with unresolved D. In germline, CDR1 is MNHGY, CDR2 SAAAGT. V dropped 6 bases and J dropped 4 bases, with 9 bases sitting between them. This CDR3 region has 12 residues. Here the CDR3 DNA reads TGTGCCAGCAGGGCGATTAGCACTGAAGCTTTCTTT. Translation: CASRAISTEAFF.

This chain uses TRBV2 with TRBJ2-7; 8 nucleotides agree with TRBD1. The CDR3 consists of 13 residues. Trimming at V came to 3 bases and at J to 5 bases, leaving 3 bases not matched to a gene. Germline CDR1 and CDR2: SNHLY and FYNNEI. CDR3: CASSDQGANEQYF. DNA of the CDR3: TGTGCCAGCAGTGACCAGGGGGCAAACGAGCAGTACTTC.

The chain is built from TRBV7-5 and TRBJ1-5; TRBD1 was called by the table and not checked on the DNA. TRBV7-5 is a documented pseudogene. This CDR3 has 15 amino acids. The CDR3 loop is CASSLVLQTNQPQHF. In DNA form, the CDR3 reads TGTGCCAGCAGCTTGGTTTTACAGACCAATCAGCCCCAGCATTTT.

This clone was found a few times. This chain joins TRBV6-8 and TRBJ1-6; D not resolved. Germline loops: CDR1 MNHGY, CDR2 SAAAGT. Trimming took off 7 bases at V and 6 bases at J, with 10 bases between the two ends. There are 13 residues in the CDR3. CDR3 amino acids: CASIEVVNSPLHF. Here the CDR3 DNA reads TGTGCCAGCATCGAGGTAGTTAATTCACCCCTCCACTTT.

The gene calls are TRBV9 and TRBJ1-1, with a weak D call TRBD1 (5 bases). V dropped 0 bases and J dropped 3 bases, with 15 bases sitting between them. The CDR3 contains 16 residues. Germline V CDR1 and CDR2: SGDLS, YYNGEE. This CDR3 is CASSVDSGTGYTEAFF. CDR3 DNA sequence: TGTGCCAGCAGCGTAGATTCAGGGACCGGGTACACTGAAGCTTTCTTT.

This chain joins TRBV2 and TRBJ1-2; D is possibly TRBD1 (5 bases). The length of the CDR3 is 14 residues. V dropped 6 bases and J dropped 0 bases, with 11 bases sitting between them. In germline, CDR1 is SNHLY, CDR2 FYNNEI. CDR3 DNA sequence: TGTGCCAGCAGCGTAGACAGAACTAACTATGGCTACACCTTC. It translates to CASSVDRTNYGYTF.

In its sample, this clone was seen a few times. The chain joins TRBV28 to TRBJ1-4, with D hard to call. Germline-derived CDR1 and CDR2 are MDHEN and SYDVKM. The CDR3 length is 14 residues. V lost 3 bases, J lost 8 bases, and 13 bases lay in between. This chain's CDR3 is CASSFGGSTEKLFF. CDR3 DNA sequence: TGTGCCAGCAGTTTTGGAGGGAGTACCGAAAAACTGTTTTTT.

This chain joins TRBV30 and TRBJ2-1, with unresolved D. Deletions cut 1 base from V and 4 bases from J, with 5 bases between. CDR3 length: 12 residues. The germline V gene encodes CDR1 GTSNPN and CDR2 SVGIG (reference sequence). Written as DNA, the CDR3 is TGTGCCTGGAGTGAAGGATACAATGAGCAGTTCTTC. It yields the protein CAWSEGYNEQFF.

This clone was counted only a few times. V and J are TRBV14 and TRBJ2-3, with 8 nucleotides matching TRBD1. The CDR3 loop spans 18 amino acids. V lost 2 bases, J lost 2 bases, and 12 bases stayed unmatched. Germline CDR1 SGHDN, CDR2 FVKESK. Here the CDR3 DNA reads TGTGCCAGCAGCCAAACACCCGGGACAGGCGATTACACAGATACGCAGTATTTT. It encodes CASSQTPGTGDYTDTQYF.

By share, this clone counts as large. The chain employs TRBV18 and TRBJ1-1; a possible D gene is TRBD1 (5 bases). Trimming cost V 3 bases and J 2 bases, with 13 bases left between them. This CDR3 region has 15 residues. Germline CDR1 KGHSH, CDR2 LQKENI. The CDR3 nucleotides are TGTGCCAGCTCACCGGAGGTGGGGGGAAACACTGAAGCTTTCTTT. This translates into CASSPEVGGNTEAFF.

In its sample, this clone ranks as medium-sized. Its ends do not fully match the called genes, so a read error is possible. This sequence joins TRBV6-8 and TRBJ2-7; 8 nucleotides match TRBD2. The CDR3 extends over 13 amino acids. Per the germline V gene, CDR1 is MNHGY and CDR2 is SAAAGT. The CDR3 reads CAISPSGGYEQYF. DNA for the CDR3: TGTGCCATCAGTCCAAGCGGGGGATACGAGCAGTACTTC.

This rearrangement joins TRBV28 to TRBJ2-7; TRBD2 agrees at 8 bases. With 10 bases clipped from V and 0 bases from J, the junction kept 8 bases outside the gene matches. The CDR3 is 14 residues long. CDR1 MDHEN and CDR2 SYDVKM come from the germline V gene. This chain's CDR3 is CATNSGGSSYEQYF. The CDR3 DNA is TGTGCCACCAACAGCGGGGGAAGCTCCTACGAGCAGTACTTC.

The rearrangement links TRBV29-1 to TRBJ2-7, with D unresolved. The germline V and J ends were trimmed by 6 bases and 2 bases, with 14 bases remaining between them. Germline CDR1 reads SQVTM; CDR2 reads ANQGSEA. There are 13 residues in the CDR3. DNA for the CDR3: TGCAGCGTACGACACCCTTTCACCTACGAGCAGTACTTC. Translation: CSVRHPFTYEQYF.

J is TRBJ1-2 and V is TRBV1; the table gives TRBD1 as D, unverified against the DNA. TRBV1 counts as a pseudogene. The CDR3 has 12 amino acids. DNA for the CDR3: TGCGCCAGCAGCCACCCGGACAGGCCCTACACCTTC. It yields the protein CASSHPDRPYTF.

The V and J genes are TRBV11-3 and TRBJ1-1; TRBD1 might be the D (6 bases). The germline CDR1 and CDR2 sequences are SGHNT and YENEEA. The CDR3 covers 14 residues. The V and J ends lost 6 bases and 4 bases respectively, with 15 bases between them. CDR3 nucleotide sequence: TGTGCCAGCAGTACAGGGTTGCTTTCCACTGAAGCTTTCTTT. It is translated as CASSTGLLSTEAFF.

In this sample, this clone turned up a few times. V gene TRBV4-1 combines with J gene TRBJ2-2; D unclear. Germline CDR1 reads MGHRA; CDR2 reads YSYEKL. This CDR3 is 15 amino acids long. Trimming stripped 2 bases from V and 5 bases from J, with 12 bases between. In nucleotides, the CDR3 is TGCGCCAGCAGCCAAATGCTCCAAGGGACCGGGGAGCTGTTTTTT. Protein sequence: CASSQMLQGTGELFF.

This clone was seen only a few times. The CDR3 bases are TGTGCCACCAGCAGAGGTACTAGCGGGTGGTATGAGCAGTTCTTC. As protein: CATSRGTSGWYEQFF. This chain uses TRBV15 with TRBJ2-1, with 9 bases that match TRBD2. The J segment lost 8 bases and the V segment lost 1 base, leaving 6 bases of the junction unmatched. The CDR3 spans 15 residues. Germline V lookup: CDR1 LNHNV, CDR2 YYDKDF (reference sequence).

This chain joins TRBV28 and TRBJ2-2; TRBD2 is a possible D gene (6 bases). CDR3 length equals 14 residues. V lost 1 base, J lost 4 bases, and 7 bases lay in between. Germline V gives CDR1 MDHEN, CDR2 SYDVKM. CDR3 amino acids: CASSLYGGTGELFF. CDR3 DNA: TGTGCCAGCAGTTTATACGGGGGCACCGGGGAGCTGTTTTTT.

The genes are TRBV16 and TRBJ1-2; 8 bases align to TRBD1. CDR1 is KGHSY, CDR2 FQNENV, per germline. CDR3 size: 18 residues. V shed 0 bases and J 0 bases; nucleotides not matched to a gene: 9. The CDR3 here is CASSQSIGRGLANYGYTF. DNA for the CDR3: TGTGCCAGCAGCCAATCAATCGGCAGGGGGCTAGCTAACTATGGCTACACCTTC.

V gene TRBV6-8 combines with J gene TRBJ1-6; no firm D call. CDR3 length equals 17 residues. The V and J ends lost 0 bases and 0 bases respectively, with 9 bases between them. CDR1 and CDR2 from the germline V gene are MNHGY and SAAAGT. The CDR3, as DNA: TGTGCCAGCAGTTACTCAAGGACCAGCTCCTATAATTCACCCCTCCACTTT. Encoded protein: CASSYSRTSSYNSPLHF.

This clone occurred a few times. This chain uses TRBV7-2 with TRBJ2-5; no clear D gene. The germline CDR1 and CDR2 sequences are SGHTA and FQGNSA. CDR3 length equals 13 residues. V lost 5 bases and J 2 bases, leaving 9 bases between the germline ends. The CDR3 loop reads CASSRGRQETQYF. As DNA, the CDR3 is TGTGCCAGCAGCAGAGGCAGACAAGAGACCCAGTACTTC.

Here the CDR3 DNA reads TGCGCCAGCAGAGATTCGGGGGGACCAATTTACGAGCAGTACTTC. Its translation is CASRDSGGPIYEQYF. The chain recombines TRBV5-1 with TRBJ2-7; TRBD2 matches 7 bases. Per germline, CDR1 SGHRS and CDR2 YFSETQ. CDR3 size: 15 residues. V trimming: 5 bases; J trimming: 4 bases; junction bases outside the gene matches: 12.

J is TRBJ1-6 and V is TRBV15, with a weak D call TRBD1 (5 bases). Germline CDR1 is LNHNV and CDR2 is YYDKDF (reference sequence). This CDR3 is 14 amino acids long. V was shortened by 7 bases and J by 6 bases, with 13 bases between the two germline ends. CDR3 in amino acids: CATKVWGSNSPLHF. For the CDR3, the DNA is TGTGCCACCAAAGTGTGGGGCTCTAATTCACCCCTCCACTTT. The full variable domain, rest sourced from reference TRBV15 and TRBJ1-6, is DAMVIQNPRYQVTQFGKPVTLSCSQTLNHNVMYWYQQKSSQAPKLLFHYYDKDFNNEADTPDNFQSRRPNTSFCFLDIRSPGLGDTAMYLCATKVWGSNSPLHFGNGTRLTVT.

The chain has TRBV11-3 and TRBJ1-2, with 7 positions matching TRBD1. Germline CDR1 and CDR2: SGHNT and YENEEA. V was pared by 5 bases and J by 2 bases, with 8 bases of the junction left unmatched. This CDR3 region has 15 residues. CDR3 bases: TGTGCCAGCAGCCCACAGGGGACTCTCAACTATGGCTACACCTTC. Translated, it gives CASSPQGTLNYGYTF.